This entry lists 7 T cell receptor beta chains sequenced from one sample in a study of technical replicates of blood from several donors. Repertoires were generated with immunoSEQ multiplex PCR, while TCRdb's copy carries only in-frame clones and drops some. The data show tens of thousands of clones, about 88% seen once. The specimen was PBMCs. These TCRs come from a human donor in good health. Some clones in this sample may be carry-over from other donors' samples.

The genes are TRBV7-9 and TRBJ1-2; possibly TRBD1 for D (6 bases). This CDR3 is 14 amino acids long. Germline lookup yields CDR1 SEHNR and CDR2 FQNEAQ (reference sequence). The ends were cut back, 5 bases at V and 7 bases at J, with 17 bases in the middle. As DNA, the CDR3 is TGTGCCAGCAGCCCCGACGGACAGCGGCCTGGCTACACCTTC. It is translated as CASSPDGQRPGYTF. The whole variable domain, filled in from reference TRBV7-9 and TRBJ1-2, reads DTGVSQNPRHKITKRGQNVTFRCDPISEHNRLYWYRQTLGQGPEFLTYFQNEAQLEKSRLLSDRFSAERPKGSFSTLEIQRTEQGDSAMYLCASSPDGQRPGYTFGSGTRLTVV.

The rearrangement joins TRBV9 to TRBJ2-3; weak D call: TRBD2 (5 bases). Trimming shortened V by 7 bases and J by 3 bases, and 18 bases separated the two germline ends. CDR3 length: 15 amino acids. Germline V gives CDR1 SGDLS, CDR2 YYNGEE. The CDR3 DNA reads as TGTGCCAGCGCGTCCTTGAGTTTAGCGACAGATACGCAGTATTTT. The encoded protein is CASASLSLATDTQYF.

The J gene is TRBJ2-1, the V gene TRBV4-3; D is perhaps TRBD2 (6 bases). This CDR3 is 16 amino acids long. Germline V gives CDR1 LGHNA, CDR2 YSLEER. Trimming left V 0 bases short and J 4 bases short, with 13 bases between. The CDR3 DNA is TGCGCCAGCAGCCAAGAGAGGCGGGCGGGATACAATGAGCAGTTCTTC. Its protein product is CASSQERRAGYNEQFF.

The genes are TRBV28 and TRBJ2-7; TRBD2 agrees at 14 bases. Germline V gene data show CDR1 as MDHEN and CDR2 as SYDVKM. CDR3 length: 17 amino acids. After removal of 2 bases from V and 3 bases from J, the junction contained 6 bases not matched to a gene. The CDR3, as DNA: TGTGCCAGCAGTTTAAGGGAGGGACTAGCGGGAGACTACGAGCAGTACTTC. It is translated as CASSLREGLAGDYEQYF.

The chain carries TRBV7-7 and TRBJ2-3; 7 bases are a match to TRBD1. Per the germline V gene, CDR1 is SSHAT and CDR2 is FNYEAQ (reference sequence). CDR3 length equals 13 residues. The V gene end was trimmed by 1 base and the J gene end by 5 bases; junction bases not matched to a gene: 0. The CDR3 sequence is CASSLDRGDTQYF. The CDR3 coding sequence is TGTGCCAGCAGCTTAGACAGGGGAGATACGCAGTATTTT. Full variable domain (rest looked up from reference TRBV7-7 and TRBJ2-3): GAGVSQSPRYKVTKRGQDVTLRCDPISSHATLYWYQQALGQGPEFLTYFNYEAQPDKSGLPSDRFSAERPEGSISTLTIQRTEQRDSAMYRCASSLDRGDTQYFGPGTRLTVL.

The chain combines TRBV5-6 with TRBJ1-5; D remains ambiguous. CDR3 length: 15 amino acids. The V gene's germline CDR1 is SGHDT and CDR2 YYEEEE. The V and J ends lost 1 base and 1 base respectively, with 9 bases between them. The CDR3 sequence is CASSLRQTSNQPQHF. The CDR3 nucleotides read TGTGCCAGCAGCTTGCGGCAGACAAGCAATCAGCCCCAGCATTTT. Variable domain in full (rest from reference TRBV5-6 and TRBJ1-5): DAGVTQSPTHLIKTRGQQVTLRCSPKSGHDTVSWYQQALGQGPQFIFQYYEEEERQRGNFPDRFSGHQFPNYSSELNVNALLLGDSALYLCASSLRQTSNQPQHFGDGTRLSIL.

This CDR3 is CAISEDTWPEAFF. For the CDR3, the DNA is TGTGCCATCAGTGAAGACACCTGGCCTGAAGCTTTCTTT. This chain uses TRBV10-3 with TRBJ1-1; D ambiguous. The CDR3 consists of 13 residues. Germline lookup yields CDR1 ENHRY and CDR2 SYGVKD. The germline V and J ends were trimmed by 3 bases and 6 bases, with 11 bases remaining between them.